This TCR beta chain was documented in a study of T cells in Graves' hyperthyroidism and ophthalmopathy. Study-wide points: Patients with ophthalmopathy were separated from those with stable hyperthyroidism by a 13 V-J model. Blood samples included most of the expanded thyroid clonotypes exceeding 0.001.

Each person with ophthalmopathy scored at least 3 on the Clinical Activity Score, reached NOSPECS grade 4 or higher, and had been ill under 3 months. From 8.5 to 10 ml of fresh peripheral blood, PBMCs were isolated. CDR3 length: 15 amino acids. Looked up from germline, CDR1 is KGHSH and CDR2 is LQKENI. V lost 3 bases and J 2 bases, leaving 11 bases between the germline ends. This clonotype was recorded many times. Its specificity is unknown. Amplified regions were TCR beta CDR3 sequences from RNA transcripts. The study used the HTBI primer set for a first-round RT-PCR of the TCR CDR3. TCRdb itself ran the multiplex PCR reads through MiXCR, one entry per CDR3 protein. The sample lists around 250,000 distinct CDR3 sequences, roughly 15% seen once, with around 30% in the top ten.

Sequenced input: blood. The chain recombines TRBV18 with TRBJ2-1, with D perhaps assigned TRBD1 or TRBD2 (5 bases each). The TCR was taken from a woman under 30 with Graves' ophthalmopathy. The DNA of the CDR3 is TGTGCCAGCTCACCCCGGGACGGAACCTACAATGAGCAGTTCTTC. Its protein is CASSPRDGTYNEQFF.